The 7 T cell receptor beta chains presented below share a single source sample, sequenced in a study of T cell repertoires in cytomegalovirus infection. No antigen is known for these receptors. TCRdb reprocessed the reads via MiXCR and lists one record per CDR3 protein. The sample yields 650,000 to 850,000 distinct CDR3 sequences, just under 30% seen once. The specimen comprised cultured CD8+ T cells from PBMCs, sampled from culture after CMV antigen stimulation. These receptors were collected from a human donor in good health (CMV status not recorded). Some clones in this sample may be carry-over from other donors' samples.

This clonotype has a handful of counts. The chain employs TRBV25-1 and TRBJ1-6, with D perhaps matching TRBD1 (6 bases). V lost 7 bases to trimming and J lost 7 bases, with 17 bases between them. Looked up from germline, CDR1 is MGHDK and CDR2 is SYGVNS. This CDR3 is built from 15 residues. In DNA form, the CDR3 reads TGTGCCAGCAACGCGGAAAGGGGGGAGAATTCACCCCTCCACTTT. Encoded protein: CASNAERGENSPLHF. The whole variable domain, filled in from reference TRBV25-1 and TRBJ1-6, reads EADIYQTPRYLVIGTGKKITLECSQTMGHDKMYWYQQDPGMELHLIHYSYGVNSTEKGDLSSESTVSRIRTEHFPLTLESARPSHTSQYLCASNAERGENSPLHFGNGTRLTVT.

This clonotype has at least ten counts. The J gene is TRBJ2-2, the V gene TRBV6-2 or TRBV6-3; TRBD2 aligns across 10 bases. CDR1 MNHEY and CDR2 SVGEGT come from the germline V gene. The CDR3 covers 15 residues. The junction had 9 bases not matched to a gene; V was cut back by 2 bases and J by 12 bases. The CDR3 DNA follows: TGTGCCAGCAGTTACCCGTCTTGGACTAGCGGAAAGCTGTTTTTT. It encodes CASSYPSWTSGKLFF.

This clonotype was found a few times. V is TRBV7-2 and J is TRBJ1-5; 10 bases map to TRBD1. CDR1 SGHTA and CDR2 FQGNSA come from the germline V gene. V lost 8 bases and J lost 7; bases outside the gene matches: 14. This CDR3 is built from 16 residues. The CDR3 here is CASALRGQGFGQPQHF. The CDR3 DNA sequence: TGTGCCAGCGCCTTACGGGGACAGGGGTTTGGACAGCCCCAGCATTTT.

The V gene is TRBV6-8, the J gene TRBJ2-2; tentative D call: TRBD2 (7 bases). Trimming cost V 0 bases and J 7 bases, with 18 bases left between them. Germline loops: CDR1 MNHGY, CDR2 SAAAGT. The length of the CDR3 is 17 residues. The CDR3 region is CASSYSKGGALGGELFF. Written as DNA, the CDR3 is TGTGCCAGCAGTTACTCGAAGGGGGGGGCGCTGGGCGGGGAGCTGTTTTTT.

J is TRBJ2-2 and V is TRBV6-1, with TRBD2 matching over 11 bases. The germline CDR1 and CDR2 sequences are MNHNS and SASEGT. After removal of 2 bases from V and 4 bases from J, the junction contained 9 bases not matched to a gene. The CDR3 totals 18 residues. The CDR3 sequence: CASSEWNSGGAGTGELFF. The DNA of the CDR3 is TGTGCCAGCAGTGAATGGAATAGCGGGGGGGCGGGCACCGGGGAGCTGTTTTTT.

This clonotype was counted ten times or more. The chain combines TRBV20-1 with TRBJ2-3, with 9 bases identical to TRBD1. This CDR3 is 12 amino acids long. With 7 bases clipped from V and 3 bases from J, the junction kept 2 bases outside the gene matches. Germline CDR1 reads DFQATT; CDR2 reads SNEGSKA (reference sequence). The CDR3 coding sequence is TGCAGTGAGGGACAGGGAACAGATACGCAGTATTTT. This gives the protein CSEGQGTDTQYF.

This sequence joins TRBV24-1 and TRBJ2-5; 7 positions agree with TRBD1. CDR3 length: 16 residues. The J segment lost 1 base and the V segment lost 4 bases, leaving 8 bases of the junction unmatched. Germline values: CDR1 KGHDR, CDR2 SFDVKD. The CDR3 nucleotides read TGTGCCACCAGTGAGGGGGCCGGGACAGTCCAAGAGACCCAGTACTTC. Translating it yields CATSEGAGTVQETQYF.